The 20 T cell receptor beta chains below come from one sample, sequenced in a study of T cells in Graves' hyperthyroidism and ophthalmopathy. TCR beta CDR3 regions were amplified from RNA. HTBI primers drove first-round RT-PCR of the TCR CDR3. TCRdb independently ran MiXCR on the multiplex PCR reads; one entry per CDR3 protein. The table lists about 680,000 distinct CDR3 sequences, around a third of them singletons. Sequenced material: blood. These receptors all come from a woman aged 35 to 49 with Graves' hyperthyroidism.

This chain uses TRBV5-1 with TRBJ2-7; 9 bases are a match to TRBD2. CDR3 length: 16 amino acids. V lost 3 bases, J lost 7 bases, and 14 bases stayed unmatched. Germline V CDR1 and CDR2: SGHRS, YFSETQ. CDR3 nucleotides: TGCGCCAGCAGCTACGGGGCCTTAGCGGGAGTGGGTGAGCAGTACTTC. This sequence encodes CASSYGALAGVGEQYF.

This clonotype has a count of ten or more. V and J are TRBV2 and TRBJ1-4; 9 nucleotides line up with TRBD1. The CDR3 length is 13 residues. V was pared by 8 bases and J by 8 bases, with 6 bases of the junction left unmatched. CDR1 is SNHLY and CDR2 is FYNNEI in the germline V gene. The CDR3 loop reads CASGDRGGEKLFF. Here the CDR3 DNA reads TGTGCCAGCGGCGACAGGGGGGGCGAAAAACTGTTTTTT.

This clonotype was counted many times. The chain carries TRBV10-3 and TRBJ1-1; D uncertain. Germline CDR1 and CDR2: ENHRY and SYGVKD. The CDR3 is 14 amino acids. The V end lost 4 bases, the J end lost 0 bases, and 9 bases lay between the germline ends. The CDR3 sequence: CAISVGGMNTEAFF. CDR3 nucleotides: TGTGCCATCAGTGTAGGCGGAATGAACACTGAAGCTTTCTTT.

In this sample, this clonotype turned up many times. This chain connects TRBV20-1 to TRBJ1-4, with TRBD1 as a possible D gene (6 bases). The CDR3 loop spans 14 amino acids. V lost 0 bases and J 5 bases, leaving 10 bases between the germline ends. Germline-derived CDR1 and CDR2 are DFQATT and SNEGSKA (reference sequence). CDR3 amino acids: CSAREGARNEKLFF. DNA of the CDR3: TGCAGTGCTAGAGAGGGGGCTAGGAATGAAAAACTGTTTTTT.

As for this clonotype: Sequence at one end of the junction differs from germline and may be a read error. The V gene is TRBV6-5, the J gene TRBJ2-2; D unresolved. Germline CDR1 MNHEY, CDR2 SVGAGI. The CDR3 spans 11 residues. Here the CDR3 reads CVSRNTGELFF. CDR3 DNA: TGTGTCAGCAGGAATACCGGGGAGCTGTTTTTT.

The J gene is TRBJ1-4, the V gene TRBV6-5; D gene uncertain. The ends were cut back, 4 bases at V and 1 base at J, with 10 bases in the middle. The germline V gene has CDR1 MNHEY and CDR2 SVGAGI. The CDR3 is 15 residues long. CDR3 sequence reads: CASSLSDRTNEKLFF. The CDR3 DNA sequence: TGTGCCAGCAGTTTATCGGACCGAACTAATGAAAAACTGTTTTTT.

This clonotype was counted between two and nine times. The genes are TRBV5-1 and TRBJ1-2; D is possibly TRBD1 (5 bases). The CDR3 length is 15 residues. Germline V gives CDR1 SGHRS, CDR2 YFSETQ. The ends were cut back, 4 bases at V and 3 bases at J, with 16 bases in the middle. DNA for the CDR3: TGCGCCAGCAGCCAGAAGATCGGGGGGGACTATGGCTACACCTTC. Its translation: CASSQKIGGDYGYTF.

The chain carries TRBV4-3 and TRBJ2-7; TRBD2 might be the D (7 bases). The V end lost 0 bases, the J end lost 3 bases, and 15 bases lay between the germline ends. CDR1 and CDR2 (germline): LGHNA, YSLEER. The CDR3 contains 16 residues. CDR3 nucleotide sequence: TGCGCCAGCAGCCAAGATATTGGGGGGGGCAACTACGAGCAGTACTTC. It encodes CASSQDIGGGNYEQYF.

This clonotype occurred a few times. The rearrangement joins TRBV7-8 to TRBJ1-4; D gene uncertain. Germline CDR1 SGHVS, CDR2 FQNEAQ. The V gene lost 5 bases and the J gene lost 7 bases, with 8 bases spanning the gap. The CDR3 runs to 12 residues. The CDR3 spells CASSLLSEKLFF. The DNA for the CDR3 is TGTGCCAGCAGCCTACTGAGTGAAAAACTGTTTTTT.

This clonotype was counted many times. In DNA form, the CDR3 reads TGTGCCAGCCAACCCCCCTTGGGACAGCTCTCCTACGAGCAGTACTTC. Residues: CASQPPLGQLSYEQYF. The chain carries TRBV7-2 and TRBJ2-7; 7 positions agree with TRBD1. The junction had 13 bases not matched to a gene; V was cut back by 8 bases and J by 0 bases. The germline V gene encodes CDR1 SGHTA and CDR2 FQGNSA. CDR3 length: 16 residues. The full variable domain, completed using reference TRBV7-2 and TRBJ2-7, is GAGVSQSPSNKVTEKGKDVELRCDPISGHTALYWYRQSLGQGLEFLIYFQGNSAPDKSGLPSDRFSAERTGGSVSTLTIQRTQQEDSAVYLCASQPPLGQLSYEQYFGPGTRLTVT.

The chain couples TRBV5-6 to TRBJ1-5; the D is unclear. The V and J ends lost 1 base and 3 bases respectively, with 8 bases between them. CDR1 SGHDT and CDR2 YYEEEE come from the germline V gene. The CDR3 length is 14 residues. CDR3 protein: CASSLFYDNQPQHF. The CDR3 DNA reads TGTGCCAGCAGCTTGTTTTACGACAATCAGCCCCAGCATTTT.

This clonotype was seen a few times. The CDR3 sequence: CSARRQGYEQYF. For the CDR3, the DNA is TGCAGTGCTAGACGGCAGGGCTACGAGCAGTACTTC. V usage is TRBV20-1 and J usage is TRBJ2-7; a possible D gene is TRBD1 (5 bases). CDR1 DFQATT and CDR2 SNEGSKA come from the germline V gene (reference sequence). The CDR3 loop spans 12 amino acids. The germline V and J ends were trimmed by 2 bases and 3 bases, with 8 bases remaining between them.

V usage is TRBV25-1 and J usage is TRBJ2-7; unclear D gene. The germline V and J ends were trimmed by 7 bases and 4 bases, with 11 bases remaining between them. This CDR3 has 12 amino acids. The germline V gene has CDR1 MGHDK and CDR2 SYGVNS. The CDR3 loop reads CASTLNKYEQYF. The CDR3 DNA is TGTGCCAGCACGCTGAATAAGTACGAGCAGTACTTC.

At least ten counts were recorded for this clonotype. V and J are TRBV7-2 and TRBJ2-5; D possibly corresponds to TRBD1 (6 bases). The V gene's germline CDR1 is SGHTA and CDR2 FQGNSA. Trimming cost V 11 bases and J 4 bases, with 17 bases left between them. The CDR3 spans 13 residues. DNA of the CDR3: TGTGCCTCCACGAGGGGGAGCGGAGAGACCCAGTACTTC. This gives the protein CASTRGSGETQYF.

Many counts were recorded for this clonotype. The chain combines TRBV20-1 with TRBJ2-7; a possible D gene is TRBD1 (6 bases). Trimming cost V 2 bases and J 2 bases, with 10 bases left between them. Per the germline V gene, CDR1 is DFQATT and CDR2 is SNEGSKA (reference sequence). The CDR3 runs 13 residues. Here the CDR3 reads CSARTGFPYEQYF. CDR3 bases: TGCAGTGCTAGAACAGGGTTTCCCTACGAGCAGTACTTC.

The V call is TRBV3-1, the J call TRBJ1-4; a weak D match, TRBD1 (6 bases). Trimming took off 1 base at V and 3 bases at J, with 12 bases between the two ends. The CDR3 consists of 16 residues. In germline, CDR1 is LGHDT, CDR2 YNNKEL (reference sequence). The chain's CDR3 is CASSQGAGAANEKLFF. DNA of the CDR3: TGTGCCAGCAGCCAAGGGGCGGGGGCTGCTAATGAAAAACTGTTTTTT.

The chain carries TRBV12-3 or TRBV12-4 and TRBJ1-3; D is unclear. This CDR3 is 14 amino acids long. V was shortened by 6 bases and J by 0 bases, with 9 bases between the two germline ends. The CDR3 reads CASSPNHSGNTIYF. The DNA for the CDR3 is TGTGCCAGCAGCCCGAATCACTCTGGAAACACCATATATTTT.

This clonotype was counted a few times. The chain uses TRBV6-5 and TRBJ2-7; perhaps TRBD1 as D (5 bases). This CDR3 has 12 amino acids. CDR1 is MNHEY and CDR2 is SVGAGI in the germline V gene. Deletions cut 1 base from V and 7 bases from J, with 8 bases between. DNA for the CDR3: TGTGCCAGCAGTTACTACAGGCAGGAGCAGTACTTC. Translating it yields CASSYYRQEQYF.

The sample holds many counts of this clonotype. The chain links TRBV24-1 to TRBJ1-1; possible D gene TRBD1, 6 bases. Germline loops: CDR1 KGHDR, CDR2 SFDVKD. The CDR3 is 13 residues long. V shed 6 bases and J shed 2 bases, with 9 bases lying between them. The CDR3 region is CATSKGGNTEAFF. In nucleotides, the CDR3 is TGTGCCACCAGTAAAGGGGGTAACACTGAAGCTTTCTTT.

V usage is TRBV7-9 and J usage is TRBJ2-7; 8 positions agree with TRBD2. The J call may not be correct, given that the DNA end is closer to TRBJ2-1. The CDR3 is made up of 14 amino acids. Germline-derived CDR1 and CDR2 are SEHNR and FQNEAQ (reference sequence). The CDR3 is CVNKEGLVYNEQFF. CDR3 coding DNA: TGTGTCAACAAGGAGGGACTAGTCTACAATGAGCAGTTCTTC.